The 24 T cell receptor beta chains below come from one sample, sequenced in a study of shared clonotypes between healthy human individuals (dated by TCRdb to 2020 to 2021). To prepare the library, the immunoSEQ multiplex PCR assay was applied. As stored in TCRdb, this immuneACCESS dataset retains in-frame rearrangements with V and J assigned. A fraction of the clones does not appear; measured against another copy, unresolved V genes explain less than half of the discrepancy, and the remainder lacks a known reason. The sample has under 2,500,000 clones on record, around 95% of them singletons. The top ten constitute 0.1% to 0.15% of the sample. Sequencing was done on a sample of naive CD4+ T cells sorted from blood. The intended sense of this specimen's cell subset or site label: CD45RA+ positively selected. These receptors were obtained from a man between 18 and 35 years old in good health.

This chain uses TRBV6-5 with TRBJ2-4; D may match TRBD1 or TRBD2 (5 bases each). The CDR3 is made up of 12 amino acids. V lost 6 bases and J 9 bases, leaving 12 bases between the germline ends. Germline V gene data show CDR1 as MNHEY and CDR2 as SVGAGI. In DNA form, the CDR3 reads TGTGCCAGCAGCCAACTAGGGGCCATTCAGTACTTC. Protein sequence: CASSQLGAIQYF.

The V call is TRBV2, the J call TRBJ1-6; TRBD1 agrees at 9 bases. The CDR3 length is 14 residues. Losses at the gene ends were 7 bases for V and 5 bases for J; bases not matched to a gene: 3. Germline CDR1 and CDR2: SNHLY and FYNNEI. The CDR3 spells CASTGTGNNSPLHF. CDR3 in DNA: TGTGCCAGCACCGGGACAGGGAATAATTCACCCCTCCACTTT.

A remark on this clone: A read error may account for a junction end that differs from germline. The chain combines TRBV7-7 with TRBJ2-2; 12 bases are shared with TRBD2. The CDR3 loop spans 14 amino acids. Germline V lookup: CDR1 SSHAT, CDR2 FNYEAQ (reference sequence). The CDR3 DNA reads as TGTGCTAGCAGTATGACTAGCGGGAGTCGGGAGCTGTTTTTT. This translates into CASSMTSGSRELFF.

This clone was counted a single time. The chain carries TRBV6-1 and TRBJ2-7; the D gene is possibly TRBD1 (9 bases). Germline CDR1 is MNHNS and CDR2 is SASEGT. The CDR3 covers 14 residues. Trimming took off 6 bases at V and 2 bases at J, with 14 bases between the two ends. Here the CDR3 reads CASSGRDRAYEQYF. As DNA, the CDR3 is TGTGCCAGCAGCGGGAGGGACAGGGCCTACGAGCAGTACTTC.

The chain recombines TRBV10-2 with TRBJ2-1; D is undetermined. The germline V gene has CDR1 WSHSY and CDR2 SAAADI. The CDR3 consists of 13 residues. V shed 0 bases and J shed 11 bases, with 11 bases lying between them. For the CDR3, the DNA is TGCGCCAGCAGTGAGTCGAATCCGCCCCAGCAGTTCTTC. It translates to CASSESNPPQQFF.

The CDR3 sequence is CASSATRNNEKLFF. Written as DNA, the CDR3 is TGTGCCAGCAGTGCCACCCGGAATAATGAAAAACTGTTTTTT. The chain links TRBV2 to TRBJ1-4, with D hard to call. The CDR3 covers 14 residues. Trimming took 4 bases from V and 4 from J, leaving 10 bases between them. Per germline, CDR1 SNHLY and CDR2 FYNNEI. Looking up the rest from reference TRBV2 and TRBJ1-4 gives the full variable domain: EPEVTQTPSHQVTQMGQEVILRCVPISNHLYFYWYRQILGQKVEFLVSFYNNEISEKSEIFDDQFSVERPDGSNFTLKIRSTKLEDSAMYFCASSATRNNEKLFFGSGTQLSVL.

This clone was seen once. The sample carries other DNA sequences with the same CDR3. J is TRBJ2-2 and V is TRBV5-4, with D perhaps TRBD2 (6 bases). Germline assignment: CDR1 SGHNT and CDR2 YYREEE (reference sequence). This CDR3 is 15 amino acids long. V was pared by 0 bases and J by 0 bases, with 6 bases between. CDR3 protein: CASSLGGANTGELFF. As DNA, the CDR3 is TGTGCCAGCAGCTTGGGCGGGGCGAACACCGGGGAGCTGTTTTTT.

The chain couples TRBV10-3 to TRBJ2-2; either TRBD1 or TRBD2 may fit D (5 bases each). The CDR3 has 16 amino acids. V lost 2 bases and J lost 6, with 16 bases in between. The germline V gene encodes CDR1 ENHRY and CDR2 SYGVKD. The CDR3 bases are TGTGCCATCAGTGAGACCGGGACGGGTACCGCCGGGGAGCTGTTTTTT. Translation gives CAISETGTGTAGELFF.

This chain's CDR3 is CATNGQANFDQPQHF. CDR3 bases: TGTGCCACTAACGGACAGGCGAACTTCGATCAGCCCCAGCATTTT. The gene calls are TRBV10-3 and TRBJ1-5, with 7 bases lining up with TRBD1. CDR3 size: 15 residues. Per the germline V gene, CDR1 is ENHRY and CDR2 is SYGVKD. The trim removed 10 bases at V and 5 bases at J, leaving 14 bases unmatched.

CDR3 in amino acids: CASSLYRGFSSGNTIYF. Here the CDR3 DNA reads TGCGCCAGCAGCCTGTACAGGGGCTTCAGCTCTGGAAACACCATATATTTT. The rearrangement joins TRBV5-1 to TRBJ1-3; 7 bases line up with TRBD1. The CDR3 spans 17 residues. V shed 4 bases and J 0 bases; nucleotides not matched to a gene: 10. Germline CDR1 is SGHRS and CDR2 is YFSETQ.

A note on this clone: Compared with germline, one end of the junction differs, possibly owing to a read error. The CDR3 sequence is CASSVAGVYTGELFF. The CDR3 region has the DNA TGTGCCAGCAGCGTAGCGGGAGTTTATACCGGGGAGCTGTTTTTT. The V and J genes are TRBV7-9 and TRBJ2-2, with TRBD2 identical over 9 bases. This CDR3 is 15 amino acids long. The V gene's germline CDR1 is SEHNR and CDR2 FQNEAQ (reference sequence).

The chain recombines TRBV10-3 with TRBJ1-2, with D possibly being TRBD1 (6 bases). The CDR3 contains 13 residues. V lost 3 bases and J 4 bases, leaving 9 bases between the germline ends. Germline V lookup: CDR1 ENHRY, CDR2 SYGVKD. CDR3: CAISDLQGYGYTF. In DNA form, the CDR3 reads TGTGCCATCAGTGATTTACAGGGCTATGGCTACACCTTC.

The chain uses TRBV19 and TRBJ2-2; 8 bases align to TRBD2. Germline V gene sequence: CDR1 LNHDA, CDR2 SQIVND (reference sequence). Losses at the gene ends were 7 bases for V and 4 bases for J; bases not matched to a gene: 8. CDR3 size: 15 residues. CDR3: CASKKAGDSTGELFF. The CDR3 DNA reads TGTGCCAGTAAAAAAGCGGGAGACAGCACCGGGGAGCTGTTTTTT.

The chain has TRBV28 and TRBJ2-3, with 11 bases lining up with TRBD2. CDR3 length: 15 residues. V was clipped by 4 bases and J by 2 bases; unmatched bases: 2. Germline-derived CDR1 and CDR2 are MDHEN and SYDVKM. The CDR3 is CASSSSGGHTDTQYF. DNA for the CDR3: TGTGCCAGCAGTTCTAGCGGGGGGCACACAGATACGCAGTATTTT.

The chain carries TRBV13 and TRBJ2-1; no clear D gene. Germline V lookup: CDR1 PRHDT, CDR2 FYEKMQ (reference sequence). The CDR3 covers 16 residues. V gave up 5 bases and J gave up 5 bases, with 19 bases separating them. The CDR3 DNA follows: TGTGCCAGCAGCGTTAGTACGGTAGCCGCTAACAATGAGCAGTTCTTC. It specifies CASSVSTVAANNEQFF.

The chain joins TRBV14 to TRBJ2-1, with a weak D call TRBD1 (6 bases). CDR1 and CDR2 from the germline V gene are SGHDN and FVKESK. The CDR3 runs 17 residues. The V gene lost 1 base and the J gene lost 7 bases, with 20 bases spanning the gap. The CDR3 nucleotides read TGTGCCAGCAGCCAAGGGTTCACAGGGAGTTGGCCGAATGAGCAGTTCTTC. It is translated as CASSQGFTGSWPNEQFF.

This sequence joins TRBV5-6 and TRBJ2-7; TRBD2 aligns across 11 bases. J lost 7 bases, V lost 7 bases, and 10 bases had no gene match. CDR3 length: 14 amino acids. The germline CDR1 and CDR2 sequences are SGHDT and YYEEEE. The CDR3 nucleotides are TGTGCCAGCCTCACTAGCGGGAGTCGGCAAGAGCAGTACTTC. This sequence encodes CASLTSGSRQEQYF.

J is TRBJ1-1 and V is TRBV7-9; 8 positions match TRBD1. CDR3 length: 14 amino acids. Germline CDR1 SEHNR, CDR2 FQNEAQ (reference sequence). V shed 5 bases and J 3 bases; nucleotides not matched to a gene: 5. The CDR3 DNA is TGTGCCAGCAGCCCAGGGGGCATGGACACTGAAGCTTTCTTT. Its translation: CASSPGGMDTEAFF.

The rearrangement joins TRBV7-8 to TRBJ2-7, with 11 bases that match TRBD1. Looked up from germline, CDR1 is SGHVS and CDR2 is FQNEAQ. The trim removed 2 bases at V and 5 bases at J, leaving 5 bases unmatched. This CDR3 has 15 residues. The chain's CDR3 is CASSLWTGGDDEQYF. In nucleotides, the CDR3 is TGTGCCAGCAGCTTATGGACAGGGGGCGACGACGAGCAGTACTTC.

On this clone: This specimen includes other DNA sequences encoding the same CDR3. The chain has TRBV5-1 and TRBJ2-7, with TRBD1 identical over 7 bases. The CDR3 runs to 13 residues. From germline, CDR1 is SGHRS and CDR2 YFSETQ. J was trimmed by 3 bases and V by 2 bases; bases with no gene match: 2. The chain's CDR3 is CASSLDRVYEQYF. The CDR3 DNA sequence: TGCGCCAGCAGCTTAGACAGGGTCTACGAGCAGTACTTC.

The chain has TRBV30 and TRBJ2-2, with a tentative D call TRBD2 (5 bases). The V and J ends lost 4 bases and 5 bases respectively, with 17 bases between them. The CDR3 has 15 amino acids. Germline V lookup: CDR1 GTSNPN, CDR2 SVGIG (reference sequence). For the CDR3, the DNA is TGTGCCTGGAATTACCCCAGCGGAACGACCGGGGAGCTGTTTTTT. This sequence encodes CAWNYPSGTTGELFF.

CDR3 in amino acids: CASSLGTGSNEQFF. As DNA, the CDR3 is TGTGCCAGCAGCTTAGGGACAGGGTCCAATGAGCAGTTCTTC. The chain is built from TRBV7-2 and TRBJ2-1, with TRBD1 matching 8 bases. The CDR3 is made up of 14 amino acids. With 1 base clipped from V and 6 bases from J, the junction kept 2 bases outside the gene matches. Germline assignment: CDR1 SGHTA and CDR2 FQGNSA.

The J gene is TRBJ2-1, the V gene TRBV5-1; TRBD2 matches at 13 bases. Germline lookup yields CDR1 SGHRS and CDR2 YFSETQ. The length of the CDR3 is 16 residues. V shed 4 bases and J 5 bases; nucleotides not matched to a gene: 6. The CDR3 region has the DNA TGCGCCAGCAGCGAGTGGGGGACTAGCGGGAACAATGAGCAGTTCTTC. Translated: CASSEWGTSGNNEQFF.

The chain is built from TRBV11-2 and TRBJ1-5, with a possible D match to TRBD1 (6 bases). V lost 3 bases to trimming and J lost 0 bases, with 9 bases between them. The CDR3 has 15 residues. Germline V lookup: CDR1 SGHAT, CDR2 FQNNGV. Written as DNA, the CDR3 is TGTGCCAGCAGCTTCGAAGGGGGTAGCAATCAGCCCCAGCATTTT. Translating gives CASSFEGGSNQPQHF. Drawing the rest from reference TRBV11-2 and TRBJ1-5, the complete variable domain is EAGVAQSPRYKIIEKRQSVAFWCNPISGHATLYWYQQILGQGPKLLIQFQNNGVVDDSQLPKDRFSAERLKGVDSTLKIQPAKLEDSAVYLCASSFEGGSNQPQHFGDGTRLSIL.